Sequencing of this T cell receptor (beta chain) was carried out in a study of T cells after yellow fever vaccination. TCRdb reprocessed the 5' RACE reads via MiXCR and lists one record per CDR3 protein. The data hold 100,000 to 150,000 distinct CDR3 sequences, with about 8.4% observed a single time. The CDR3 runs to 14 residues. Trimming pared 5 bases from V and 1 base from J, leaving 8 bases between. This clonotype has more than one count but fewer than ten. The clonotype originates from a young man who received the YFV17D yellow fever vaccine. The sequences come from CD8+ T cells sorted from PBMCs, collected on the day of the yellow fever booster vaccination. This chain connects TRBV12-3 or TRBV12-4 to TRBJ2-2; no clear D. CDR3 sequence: CASSLRRNTGELFF. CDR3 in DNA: TGTGCCAGCAGTCTACGACGGAACACCGGGGAGCTGTTTTTT.